These T cell receptor beta chains were read from a single sample in a study of cytomegalovirus exposure and HLA in healthy donors. The method was immunoSEQ multiplex PCR; TCRdb's version includes in-frame clones alone and lacks a portion of them. The sample lists over 150,000 clones, roughly 80% occurring once. Sequencing input: PBMCs. All receptors come from a man younger than 30 in good health and CMV-seropositive. Each CDR3 is given with its conserved first and last residue. The D gene is left open where the match is weak. Size is omitted from some rows. Given values are once, few, many or a class for expanded clones.

v_call: TRBV2; d_call: -; j_call: TRBJ1-2; clone_size: -; cdr3_aa: CASGHGGGMANGYTF; cdr3_nt: TGTGCCAGCGGGCACGGGGGGGGTATGGCTAATGGCTACACCTTC
v_call: TRBV27; d_call: TRBD1; j_call: TRBJ1-6; clone_size: -; cdr3_aa: CASEHSGTGINSPLHF; cdr3_nt: TGTGCCAGCGAACACTCCGGGACAGGGATAAATTCACCCCTCCACTTT
v_call: TRBV10-3; d_call: -; j_call: TRBJ2-7; clone_size: -; cdr3_aa: CAISPQGLSGGDEQYF; cdr3_nt: TGTGCCATCAGCCCCCAGGGCCTTTCTGGTGGGGACGAGCAGTACTTC
v_call: TRBV10-3; d_call: -; j_call: TRBJ1-2; clone_size: few; cdr3_aa: CAISEESGYTF; cdr3_nt: TGTGCCATCAGTGAGGAGTCTGGCTACACCTTC
v_call: TRBV9; d_call: -; j_call: TRBJ1-5; clone_size: once; cdr3_aa: CASSVGQGPYQPQHF; cdr3_nt: TGTGCCAGCAGCGTAGGGCAGGGCCCATATCAGCCCCAGCATTTT
v_call: TRBV7-6; d_call: -; j_call: TRBJ2-2; clone_size: -; cdr3_aa: CANSLVAGSNTGELFF; cdr3_nt: TGTGCCAACAGCTTAGTCGCAGGGTCAAACACCGGGGAGCTGTTTTTT
v_call: TRBV6-1; d_call: TRBD1; j_call: TRBJ1-2; clone_size: -; cdr3_aa: CASREGTGGNYGYTF; cdr3_nt: TGTGCCAGCAGGGAGGGGACAGGGGGGAACTATGGCTACACCTTC
v_call: TRBV2; d_call: -; j_call: TRBJ2-3; clone_size: -; cdr3_aa: CALHTTRTDTQYF; cdr3_nt: TGTGCCCTCCACACCACACGCACAGATACGCAGTATTTT
v_call: TRBV15; d_call: -; j_call: TRBJ1-5; clone_size: -; cdr3_aa: CATSRSPTGINQPQHF; cdr3_nt: TGTGCCACCAGCAGATCCCCGACAGGCATCAATCAGCCCCAGCATTTT
v_call: TRBV11-2; d_call: -; j_call: TRBJ2-2; clone_size: once; cdr3_aa: CASRGLGRQSGTGELFF; cdr3_nt: TGTGCCAGCAGGGGGTTGGGGCGCCAGTCTGGCACCGGGGAGCTGTTTTTT
v_call: TRBV6-5; d_call: -; j_call: TRBJ1-1; clone_size: -; cdr3_aa: CASRRLAGITEAFF; cdr3_nt: TGTGCCAGCAGGCGCCTGGCAGGGATCACTGAAGCTTTCTTT
v_call: TRBV5-4; d_call: -; j_call: TRBJ2-1; clone_size: -; cdr3_aa: CASSPGSSSYNEQFF; cdr3_nt: TGTGCCAGCAGCCCCGGGAGCAGCTCCTACAATGAGCAGTTCTTC
v_call: TRBV25-1; d_call: -; j_call: TRBJ1-4; clone_size: -; cdr3_aa: CASSEPSGWLREKLFF; cdr3_nt: TGTGCCAGCAGTGAACCTTCAGGGTGGTTGAGGGAAAAACTGTTTTTT
v_call: TRBV7-2; d_call: TRBD1; j_call: TRBJ1-2; clone_size: -; cdr3_aa: CASSLGGQGGGYTF; cdr3_nt: TGTGCCAGCAGCTTAGGAGGACAGGGGGGTGGCTACACCTTC
v_call: TRBV5-6; d_call: -; j_call: TRBJ2-5; clone_size: -; cdr3_aa: CATHGGLWETQYF; cdr3_nt: TGTGCCACCCACGGGGGGCTATGGGAGACCCAGTACTTC
v_call: TRBV7-2; d_call: -; j_call: TRBJ1-4; clone_size: few; cdr3_aa: CASSLPRVDATNEKLFF; cdr3_nt: TGTGCCAGCAGCTTACCCAGGGTCGATGCAACTAATGAAAAACTGTTTTTT
v_call: TRBV2; d_call: TRBD1; j_call: TRBJ1-1; clone_size: -; cdr3_aa: CASTSGDRAANTEAFF; cdr3_nt: TGTGCCAGCACTTCCGGGGACAGGGCAGCGAACACTGAAGCTTTCTTT
v_call: TRBV7-9; d_call: -; j_call: TRBJ2-2; clone_size: few; cdr3_aa: CASSLAPVRGNTGELFF; cdr3_nt: TGTGCCAGCAGCTTAGCCCCAGTGAGAGGGAACACCGGGGAGCTGTTTTTT
v_call: TRBV29-1; d_call: TRBD1; j_call: TRBJ2-2; clone_size: -; cdr3_aa: CSVGTANTGELFF; cdr3_nt: TGCAGCGTCGGGACAGCGAACACCGGGGAGCTGTTTTTT
v_call: TRBV18; d_call: -; j_call: TRBJ1-6; clone_size: -; cdr3_aa: CASSPSTGSNSPLHF; cdr3_nt: TGTGCCAGCTCACCCAGCACCGGGTCGAATTCACCCCTCCACTTT
v_call: TRBV5-1; d_call: -; j_call: TRBJ1-3; clone_size: few; cdr3_aa: CASSLSSSSGNTIYF; cdr3_nt: TGCGCCAGCAGCTTGTCTTCGAGCTCTGGAAACACCATATATTTT
v_call: TRBV30; d_call: -; j_call: TRBJ1-4; clone_size: few; cdr3_aa: CAAPRGDNEKLFF; cdr3_nt: TGTGCCGCACCTAGGGGTGACAATGAAAAACTGTTTTTT
v_call: TRBV7-2; d_call: TRBD2; j_call: TRBJ2-3; clone_size: -; cdr3_aa: CASSHRRLAGGTDTQYF; cdr3_nt: TGTGCCAGCAGCCACCGCCGACTAGCGGGGGGCACAGATACGCAGTATTTT
v_call: TRBV28; d_call: TRBD1; j_call: TRBJ1-2; clone_size: -; cdr3_aa: CASGPTGGAGGDGYTF; cdr3_nt: TGTGCCAGCGGGCCGACAGGGGGCGCGGGAGGGGATGGCTACACCTTC